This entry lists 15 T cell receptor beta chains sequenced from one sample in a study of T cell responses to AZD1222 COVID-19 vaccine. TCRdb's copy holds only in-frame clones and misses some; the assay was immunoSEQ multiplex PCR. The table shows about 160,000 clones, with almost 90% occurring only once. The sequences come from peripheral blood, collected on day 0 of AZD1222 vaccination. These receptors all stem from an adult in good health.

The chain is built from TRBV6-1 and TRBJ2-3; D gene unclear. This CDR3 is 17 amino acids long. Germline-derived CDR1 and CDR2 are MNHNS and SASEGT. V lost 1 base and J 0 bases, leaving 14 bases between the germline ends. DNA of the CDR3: TGTGCCAGCAGTGAAGTGCCCGTGGAGATTAGCACAGATACGCAGTATTTT. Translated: CASSEVPVEISTDTQYF.

In DNA form, the CDR3 reads TGCGCCAGCAGCCTCATAGGAATGAACACTGAAGCTTTCTTT. Residues: CASSLIGMNTEAFF. The chain recombines TRBV4-3 with TRBJ1-1; no definite D call. V shed 4 bases and J shed 0 bases, with 9 bases lying between them. Germline-derived CDR1 and CDR2 are LGHNA and YSLEER. The CDR3 has 14 amino acids.

The CDR3 is CASRQDRGTDTQYF. DNA for the CDR3: TGTGCCAGCAGACAGGACAGGGGGACAGATACGCAGTATTTT. This chain links TRBV11-3 with TRBJ2-3; 10 nucleotides align to TRBD1. This CDR3 comprises 14 residues. Germline V CDR1 and CDR2: SGHNT, YENEEA. V shed 6 bases and J 3 bases; nucleotides not matched to a gene: 3. Full variable domain (remainder filled in from reference TRBV11-3 and TRBJ2-3): EAGVVQSPRYKIIEKKQPVAFWCNPISGHNTLYWYLQNLGQGPELLIRYENEEAVDDSQLPKDRFSAERLKGVDSTLKIQPAELGDSAVYLCASRQDRGTDTQYFGPGTRLTVL.

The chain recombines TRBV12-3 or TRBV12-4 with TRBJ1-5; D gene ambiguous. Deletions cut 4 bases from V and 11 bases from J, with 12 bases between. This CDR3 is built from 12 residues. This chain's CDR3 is CASSWRIGSQHF. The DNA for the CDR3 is TGTGCCAGCAGTTGGAGGATCGGGTCCCAGCATTTT.

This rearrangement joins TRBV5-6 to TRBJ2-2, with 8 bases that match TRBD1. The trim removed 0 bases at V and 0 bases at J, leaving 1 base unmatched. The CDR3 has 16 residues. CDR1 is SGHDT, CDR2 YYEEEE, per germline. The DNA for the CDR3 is TGTGCCAGCAGCTTGGTGGACAGGGCGAACACCGGGGAGCTGTTTTTT. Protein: CASSLVDRANTGELFF.

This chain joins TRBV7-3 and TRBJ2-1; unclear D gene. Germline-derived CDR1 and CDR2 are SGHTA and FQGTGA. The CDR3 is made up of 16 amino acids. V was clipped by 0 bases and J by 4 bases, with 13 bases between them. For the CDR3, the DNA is TGTGCCAGCAGCTTAACTCCGGGCACCGGGTACAATGAGCAGTTCTTC. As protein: CASSLTPGTGYNEQFF. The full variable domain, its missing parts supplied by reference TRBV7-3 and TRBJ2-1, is GAGVSQTPSNKVTEKGKYVELRCDPISGHTALYWYRQSLGQGPEFLIYFQGTGAADDSGLPNDRFFAVRPEGSVSTLKIQRTERGDSAVYLCASSLTPGTGYNEQFFGPGTRLTVL.

The CDR3 is CASSLLRGPGNEQFF. The CDR3 DNA follows: TGTGCCAGCAGCTTATTGCGCGGGCCTGGTAATGAGCAGTTCTTC. The rearrangement joins TRBV13 to TRBJ2-1; D possibly corresponds to TRBD2 (5 bases). CDR3 size: 15 residues. The germline gives CDR1 PRHDT, CDR2 FYEKMQ (reference sequence). V shed 2 bases and J shed 7 bases, with 15 bases lying between them.

The CDR3 DNA reads as TGTGCCAGCAGTGCGGTCGGGGGAATTGGCACTGAAGCTTTCTTT. Amino acid sequence: CASSAVGGIGTEAFF. This rearrangement joins TRBV2 to TRBJ1-1; TRBD1 is a possible D gene (5 bases). Germline V lookup: CDR1 SNHLY, CDR2 FYNNEI. V lost 4 bases, J lost 4 bases, and 16 bases lay in between. CDR3 length: 15 amino acids.

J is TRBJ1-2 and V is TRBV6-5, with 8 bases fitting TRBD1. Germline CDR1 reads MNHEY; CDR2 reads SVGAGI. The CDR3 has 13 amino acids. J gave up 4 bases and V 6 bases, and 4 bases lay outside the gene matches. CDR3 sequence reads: CASSLDRVYGYTF. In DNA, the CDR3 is TGTGCCAGCAGCCTGGACAGGGTCTATGGCTACACCTTC.

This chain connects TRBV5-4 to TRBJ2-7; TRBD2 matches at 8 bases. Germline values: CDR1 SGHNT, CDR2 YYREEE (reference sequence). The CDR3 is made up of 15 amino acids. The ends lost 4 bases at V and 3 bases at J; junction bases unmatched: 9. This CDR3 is CASSIDAAGGYEQYF. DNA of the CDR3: TGTGCCAGCAGCATCGATGCGGCGGGGGGCTACGAGCAGTACTTC.

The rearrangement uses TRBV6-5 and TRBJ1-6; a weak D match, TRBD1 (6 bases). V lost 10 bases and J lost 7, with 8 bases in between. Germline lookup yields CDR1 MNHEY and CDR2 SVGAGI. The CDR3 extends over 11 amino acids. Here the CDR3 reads CAKTGNSPLHF. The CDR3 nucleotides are TGTGCCAAAACAGGGAATTCACCCCTCCACTTT.

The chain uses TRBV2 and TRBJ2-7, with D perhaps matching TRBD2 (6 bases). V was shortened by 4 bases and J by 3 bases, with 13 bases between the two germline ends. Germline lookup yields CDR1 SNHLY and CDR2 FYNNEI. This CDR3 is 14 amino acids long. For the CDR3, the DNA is TGTGCCAGCAGTGCAGGGACTGCTAACTACGAGCAGTACTTC. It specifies CASSAGTANYEQYF.

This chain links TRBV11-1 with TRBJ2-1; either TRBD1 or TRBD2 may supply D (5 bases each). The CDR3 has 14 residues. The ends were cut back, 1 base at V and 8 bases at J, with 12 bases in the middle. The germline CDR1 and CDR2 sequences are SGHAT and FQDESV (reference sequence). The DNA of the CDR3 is TGTGCCAGCAGCTTAGAGGCAGGGAGCCATGAGCAGTTCTTC. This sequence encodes CASSLEAGSHEQFF.

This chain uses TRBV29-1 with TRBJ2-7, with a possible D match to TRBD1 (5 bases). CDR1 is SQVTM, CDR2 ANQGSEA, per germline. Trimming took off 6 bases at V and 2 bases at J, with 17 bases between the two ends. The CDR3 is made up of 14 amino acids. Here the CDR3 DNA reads TGCAGCGTGCTAGACAGATTCGACACCTACGAGCAGTACTTC. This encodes CSVLDRFDTYEQYF.

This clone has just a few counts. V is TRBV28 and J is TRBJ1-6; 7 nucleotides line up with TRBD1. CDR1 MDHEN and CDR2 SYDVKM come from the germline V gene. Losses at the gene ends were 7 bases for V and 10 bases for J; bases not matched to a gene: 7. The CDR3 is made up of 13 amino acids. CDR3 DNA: TGTGCCAGCACCCGGGACAGACCGTCACCCCTCCACTTT. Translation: CASTRDRPSPLHF.